The text below deals with one T cell receptor beta chain. This clone was picked up a small number of times. The specificity of this receptor is unknown. No much larger clonotype is one base removed from it; base qualities were not supplied. TCRbeta CDR3 regions were amplified from genomic DNA using the immunoSEQ Assay, a bias-controlled multiplex PCR. Regarding the original processing steps: Within the assay, amplification of reference gene primers was used to estimate how many nucleated cells each sample contained. To quantify the absolute abundance of each unique TCRbeta CDR3 rearrangement, sequence reads were collapsed and filtered. For each sample, productive Simpson clonality was calculated as the square root of Simpson's diversity index across productive rearrangements. In TCRdb, the immuneACCESS table is reduced to in-frame sequences with V and J assigned. These tables do not hold every clone; where another copy was compared, an unresolved V gene accounts for under half, and the others remain unexplained. V and J calls and clone size are those listed in that table; D and trimming were worked out from the DNA. Counted in this sample were tens of thousands of clones; roughly 90% of them appeared once. The ten biggest clones cover roughly a fifth of the sample.

V gives up 1 base and J gives up 2 bases, and the segment between their germline ends measures 14 bases. Per the germline V gene, KGHSH is the CDR1 and LQKENI is the CDR2. The CDR3 runs 16 residues from the cysteine to the phenylalanine. The retained sequence is limited to the CDR3, 48 bases, with the frame set at the first base. The data belong to a study of blood T cell repertoires in COVID-19 (dated by TCRdb to the early 2020s). Broadly, across the study: The collaborator samples originated in the United States, Italy and Spain and spanned the acute and convalescent phases of COVID-19. The dataset comprised deeply sampled blood TCRbeta repertoires from subjects exposed to, actively infected with, or recovered from COVID-19. HLA class I and class II types, where available, came from metadata supplied by the sample provider rather than from assay-based typing. Sample metadata almost always included a de-identified subject ID, COVID-19 status, age in years and sex. The prospective study material was composed of cDNA or gDNA derived from T cells, B-cell-depleted T cells, or PBMCs. A freely available public database, intended as a resource for researchers studying the immune response to SARS-CoV-2, is where the repertoires were released. Samples were obtained from the ongoing ImmuneRACE study (first 160 participants) and from some 1,300 subjects provided by 6 global collaborators.

Findings and caveats that apply to the study as a whole: How much clinical and demographic metadata was included differed by source and by participant, and the metadata was provided uncurated.

At one collaborating source in Seattle, patients were enrolled during active infection and were followed longitudinally through the course of disease. Collaborating institutions collected whole blood in K2EDTA tubes following their own protocols. For TCRbeta analysis, collaborator samples were shipped as frozen whole blood, as isolated PBMCs, or as DNA extracted from either sample type. This clonotype originated in a woman older than 75 with COVID-19, enrolled during active disease. The chain was built from TRBV18 and TRBJ1-1; the D gene remains uncertain. The sequenced sample was peripheral blood. The nucleotide sequence reads TGTGCCAGCTCACCACTGAGCGTTGAGGGAAACACTGAAGCTTTCTTT. Translated, this is CASSPLSVEGNTEAFF.